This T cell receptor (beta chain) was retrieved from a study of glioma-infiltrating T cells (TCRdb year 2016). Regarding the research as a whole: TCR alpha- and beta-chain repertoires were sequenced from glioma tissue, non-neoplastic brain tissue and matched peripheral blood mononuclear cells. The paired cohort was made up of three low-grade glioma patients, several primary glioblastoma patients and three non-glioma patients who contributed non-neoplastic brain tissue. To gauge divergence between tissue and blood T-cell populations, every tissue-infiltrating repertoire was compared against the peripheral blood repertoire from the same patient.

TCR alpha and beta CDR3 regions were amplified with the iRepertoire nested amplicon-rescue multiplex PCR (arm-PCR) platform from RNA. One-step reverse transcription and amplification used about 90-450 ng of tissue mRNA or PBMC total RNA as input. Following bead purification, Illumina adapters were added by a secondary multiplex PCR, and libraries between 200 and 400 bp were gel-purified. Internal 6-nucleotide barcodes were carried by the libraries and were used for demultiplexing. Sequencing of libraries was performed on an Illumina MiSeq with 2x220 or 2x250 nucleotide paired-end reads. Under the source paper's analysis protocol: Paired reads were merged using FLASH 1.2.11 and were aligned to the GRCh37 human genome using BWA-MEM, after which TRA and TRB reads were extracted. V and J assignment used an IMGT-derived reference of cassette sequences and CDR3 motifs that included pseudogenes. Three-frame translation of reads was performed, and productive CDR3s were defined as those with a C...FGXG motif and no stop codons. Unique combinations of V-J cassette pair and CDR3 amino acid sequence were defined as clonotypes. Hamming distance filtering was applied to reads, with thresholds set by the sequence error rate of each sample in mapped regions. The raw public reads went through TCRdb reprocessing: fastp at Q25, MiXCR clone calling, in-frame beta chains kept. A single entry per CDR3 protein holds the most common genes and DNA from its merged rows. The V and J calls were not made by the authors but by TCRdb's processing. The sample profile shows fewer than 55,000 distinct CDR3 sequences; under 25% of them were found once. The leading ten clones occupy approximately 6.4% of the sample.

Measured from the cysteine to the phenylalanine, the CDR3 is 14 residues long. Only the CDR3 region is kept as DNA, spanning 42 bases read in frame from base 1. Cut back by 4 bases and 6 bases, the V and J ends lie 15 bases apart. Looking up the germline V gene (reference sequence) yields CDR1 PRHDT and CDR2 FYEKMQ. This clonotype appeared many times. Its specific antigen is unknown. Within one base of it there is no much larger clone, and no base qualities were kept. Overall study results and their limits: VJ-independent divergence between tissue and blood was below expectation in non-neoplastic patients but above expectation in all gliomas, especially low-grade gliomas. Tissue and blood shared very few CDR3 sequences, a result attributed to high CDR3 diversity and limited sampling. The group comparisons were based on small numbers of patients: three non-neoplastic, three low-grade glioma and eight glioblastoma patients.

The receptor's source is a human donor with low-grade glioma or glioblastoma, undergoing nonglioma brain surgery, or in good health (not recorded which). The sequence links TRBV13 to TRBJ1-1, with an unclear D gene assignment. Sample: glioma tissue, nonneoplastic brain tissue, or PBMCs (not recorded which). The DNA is TGTGCCAGCAGCTCGGGCCAGGCCCAGGCTGAAGCTTTCTTT. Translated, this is CASSSGQAQAEAFF.